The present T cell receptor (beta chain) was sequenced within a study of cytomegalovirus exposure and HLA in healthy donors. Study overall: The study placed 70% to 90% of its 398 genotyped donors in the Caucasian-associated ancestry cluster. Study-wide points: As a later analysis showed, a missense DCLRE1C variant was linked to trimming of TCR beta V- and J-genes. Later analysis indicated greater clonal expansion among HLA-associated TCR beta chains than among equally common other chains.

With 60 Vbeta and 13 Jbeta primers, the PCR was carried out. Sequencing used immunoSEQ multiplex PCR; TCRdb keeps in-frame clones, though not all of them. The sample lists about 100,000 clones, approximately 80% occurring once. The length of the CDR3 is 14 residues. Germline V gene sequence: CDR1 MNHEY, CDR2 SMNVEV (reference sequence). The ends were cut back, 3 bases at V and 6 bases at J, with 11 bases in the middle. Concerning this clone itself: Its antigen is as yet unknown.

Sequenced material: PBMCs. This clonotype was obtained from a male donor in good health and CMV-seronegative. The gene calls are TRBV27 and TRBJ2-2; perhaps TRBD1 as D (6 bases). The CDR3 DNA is TGTGCCAGCAGTTTCTTTAAGGGGGCCGGGGAGCTGTTTTTT. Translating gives CASSFFKGAGELFF.